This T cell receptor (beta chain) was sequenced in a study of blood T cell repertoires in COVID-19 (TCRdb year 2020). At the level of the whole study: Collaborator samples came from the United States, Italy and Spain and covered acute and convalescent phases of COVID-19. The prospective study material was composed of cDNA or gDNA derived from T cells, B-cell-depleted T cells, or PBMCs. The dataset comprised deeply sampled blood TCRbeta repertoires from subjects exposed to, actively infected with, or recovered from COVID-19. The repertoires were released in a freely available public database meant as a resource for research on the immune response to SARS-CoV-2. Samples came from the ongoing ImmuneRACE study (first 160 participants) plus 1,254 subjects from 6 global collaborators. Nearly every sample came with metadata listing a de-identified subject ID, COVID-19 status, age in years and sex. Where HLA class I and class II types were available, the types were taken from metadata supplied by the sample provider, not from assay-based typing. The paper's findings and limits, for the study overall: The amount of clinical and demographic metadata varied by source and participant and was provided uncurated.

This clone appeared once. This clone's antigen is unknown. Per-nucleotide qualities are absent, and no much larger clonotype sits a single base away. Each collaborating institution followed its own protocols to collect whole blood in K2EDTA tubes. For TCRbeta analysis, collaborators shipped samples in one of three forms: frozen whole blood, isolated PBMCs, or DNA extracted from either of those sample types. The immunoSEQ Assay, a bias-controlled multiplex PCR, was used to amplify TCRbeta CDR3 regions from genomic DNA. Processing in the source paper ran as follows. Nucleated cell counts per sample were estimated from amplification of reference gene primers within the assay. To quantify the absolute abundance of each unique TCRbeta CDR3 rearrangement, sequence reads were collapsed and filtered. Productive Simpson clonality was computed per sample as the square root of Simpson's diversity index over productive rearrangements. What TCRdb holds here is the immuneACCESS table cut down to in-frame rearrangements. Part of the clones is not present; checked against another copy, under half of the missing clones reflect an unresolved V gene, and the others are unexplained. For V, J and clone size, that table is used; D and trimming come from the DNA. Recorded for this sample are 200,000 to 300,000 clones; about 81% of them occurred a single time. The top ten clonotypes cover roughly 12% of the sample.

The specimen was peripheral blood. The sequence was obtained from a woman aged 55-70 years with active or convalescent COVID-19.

The nucleotide sequence reads as follows: TGTGCCAGCAGCGGGGGATCAGATACGCAGTATTTT. This yields the protein CASSGGSDTQYF. The rearranged chain carries TRBV6-1 and TRBJ2-3, with TRBD2 as a weak D call on 6 bases. Reading from cysteine to phenylalanine, the CDR3 counts 12 amino acids. CDR3 DNA only is kept here, 36 bases in frame from base 1. Trimming takes 6 bases from V and 4 bases from J, and the germline ends sit 8 bases apart. From the germline V gene, CDR1 is MNHNS and CDR2 is SASEGT.